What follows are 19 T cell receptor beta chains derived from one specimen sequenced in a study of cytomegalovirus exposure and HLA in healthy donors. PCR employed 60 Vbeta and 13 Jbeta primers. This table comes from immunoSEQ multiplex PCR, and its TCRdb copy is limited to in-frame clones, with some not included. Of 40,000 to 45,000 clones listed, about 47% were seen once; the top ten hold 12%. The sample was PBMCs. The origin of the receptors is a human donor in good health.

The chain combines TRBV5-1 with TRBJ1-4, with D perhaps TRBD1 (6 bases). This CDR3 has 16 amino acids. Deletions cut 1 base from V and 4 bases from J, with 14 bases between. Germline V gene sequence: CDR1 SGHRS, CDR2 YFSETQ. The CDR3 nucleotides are TGCGCCAGCAGCTTGTTTTTGGGGGCAAATAATGAAAAACTGTTTTTT. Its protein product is CASSLFLGANNEKLFF.

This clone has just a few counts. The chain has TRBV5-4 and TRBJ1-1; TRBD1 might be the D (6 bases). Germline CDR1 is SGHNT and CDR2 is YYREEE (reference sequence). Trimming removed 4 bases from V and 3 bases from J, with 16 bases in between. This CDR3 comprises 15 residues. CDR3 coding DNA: TGTGCCAGCAGCGTACACACACCAGGGGACACTGAAGCTTTCTTT. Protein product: CASSVHTPGDTEAFF.

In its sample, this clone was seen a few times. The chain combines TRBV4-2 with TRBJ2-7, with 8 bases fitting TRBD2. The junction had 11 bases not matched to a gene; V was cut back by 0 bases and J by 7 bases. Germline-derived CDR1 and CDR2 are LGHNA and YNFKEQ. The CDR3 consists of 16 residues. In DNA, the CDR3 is TGTGCCAGCAGCCAAGATAGTACGGGACTAGTGCGAGAGCAGTACTTC. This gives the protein CASSQDSTGLVREQYF.

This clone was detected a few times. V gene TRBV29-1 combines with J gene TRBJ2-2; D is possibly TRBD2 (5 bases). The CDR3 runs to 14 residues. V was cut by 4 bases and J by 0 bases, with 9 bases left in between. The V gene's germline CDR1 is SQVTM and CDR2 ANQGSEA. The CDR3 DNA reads TGCAGCGTTGCGGACTGGGCGAACACCGGGGAGCTGTTTTTT. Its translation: CSVADWANTGELFF.

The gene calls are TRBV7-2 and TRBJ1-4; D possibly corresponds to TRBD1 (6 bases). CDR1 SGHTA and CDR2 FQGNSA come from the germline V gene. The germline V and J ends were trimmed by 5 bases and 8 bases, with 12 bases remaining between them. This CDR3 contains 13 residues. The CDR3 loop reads CASSLRQDEKLFF. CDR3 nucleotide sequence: TGTGCCAGCAGCCTGCGACAGGACGAAAAACTGTTTTTT.

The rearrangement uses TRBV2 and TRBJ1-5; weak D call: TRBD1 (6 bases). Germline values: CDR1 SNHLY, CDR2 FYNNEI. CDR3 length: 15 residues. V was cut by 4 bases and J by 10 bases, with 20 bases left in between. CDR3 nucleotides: TGTGCCAGCAGTGGACGGGGGGCTTCCAATCGACCCCAGCATTTT. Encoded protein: CASSGRGASNRPQHF.

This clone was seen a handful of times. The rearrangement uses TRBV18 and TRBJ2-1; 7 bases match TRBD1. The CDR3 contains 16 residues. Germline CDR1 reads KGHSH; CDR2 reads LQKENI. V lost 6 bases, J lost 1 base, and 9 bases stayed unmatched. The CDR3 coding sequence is TGTGCCAGCTCCCTCAGACAGGGCCGATCCTACAATGAGCAGTTCTTC. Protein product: CASSLRQGRSYNEQFF. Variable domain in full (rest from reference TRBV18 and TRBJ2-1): NAGVMQNPRHLVRRRGQEARLRCSPMKGHSHVYWYRQLPEEGLKFMVYLQKENIIDESGMPKERFSAEFPKEGPSILRIQQVVRGDSAAYFCASSLRQGRSYNEQFFGPGTRLTVL.

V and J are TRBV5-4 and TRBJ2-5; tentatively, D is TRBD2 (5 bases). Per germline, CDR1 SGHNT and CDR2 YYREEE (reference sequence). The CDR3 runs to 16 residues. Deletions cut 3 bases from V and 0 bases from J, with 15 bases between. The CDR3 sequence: CASSSEAGGNQETQYF. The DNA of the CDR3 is TGTGCCAGCAGCTCGGAGGCTGGAGGCAACCAAGAGACCCAGTACTTC.

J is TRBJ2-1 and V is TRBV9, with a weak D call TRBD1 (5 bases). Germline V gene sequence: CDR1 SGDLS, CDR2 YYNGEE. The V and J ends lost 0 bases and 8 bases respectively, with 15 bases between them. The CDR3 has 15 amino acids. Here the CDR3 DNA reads TGTGCCAGCAGCGTAGACCCAGGGATTTCGGATGAGCAGTTCTTC. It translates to CASSVDPGISDEQFF.

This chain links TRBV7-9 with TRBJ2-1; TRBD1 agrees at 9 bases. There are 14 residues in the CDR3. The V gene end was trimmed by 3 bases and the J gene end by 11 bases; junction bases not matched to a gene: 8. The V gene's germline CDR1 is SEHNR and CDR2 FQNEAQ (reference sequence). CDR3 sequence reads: CASSFPDRGQQQFF. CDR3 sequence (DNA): TGTGCCAGCAGCTTTCCGGACAGGGGCCAGCAGCAGTTCTTC.

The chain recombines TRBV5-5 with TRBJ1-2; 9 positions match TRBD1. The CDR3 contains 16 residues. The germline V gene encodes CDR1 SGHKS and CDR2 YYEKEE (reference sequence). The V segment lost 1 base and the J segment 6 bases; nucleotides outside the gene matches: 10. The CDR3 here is CASSLLPAGQGDGYTF. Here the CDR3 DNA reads TGTGCCAGCAGCTTGTTGCCTGCGGGACAGGGAGATGGCTACACCTTC.

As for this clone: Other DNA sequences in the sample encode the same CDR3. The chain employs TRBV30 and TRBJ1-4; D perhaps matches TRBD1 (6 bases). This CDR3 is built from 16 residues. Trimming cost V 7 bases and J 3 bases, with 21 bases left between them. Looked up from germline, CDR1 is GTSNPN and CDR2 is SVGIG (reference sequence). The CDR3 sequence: CASLLGGPGANEKLFF. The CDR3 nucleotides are TGTGCCTCGCTATTAGGGGGACCCGGGGCTAATGAAAAACTGTTTTTT.

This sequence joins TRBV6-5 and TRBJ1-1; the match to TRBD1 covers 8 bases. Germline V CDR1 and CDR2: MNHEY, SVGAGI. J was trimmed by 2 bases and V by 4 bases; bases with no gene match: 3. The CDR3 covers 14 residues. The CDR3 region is CASSWTGTNTEAFF. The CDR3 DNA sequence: TGTGCCAGCAGTTGGACAGGGACCAACACTGAAGCTTTCTTT.

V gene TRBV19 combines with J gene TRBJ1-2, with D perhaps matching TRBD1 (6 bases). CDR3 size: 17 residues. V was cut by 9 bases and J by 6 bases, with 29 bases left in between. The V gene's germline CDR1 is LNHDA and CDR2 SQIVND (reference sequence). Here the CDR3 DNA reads TGTGCCAGCTCCGGGGGGCGGCGGGACACGATTCAGCATGGCTACACCTTC. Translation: CASSGGRRDTIQHGYTF.

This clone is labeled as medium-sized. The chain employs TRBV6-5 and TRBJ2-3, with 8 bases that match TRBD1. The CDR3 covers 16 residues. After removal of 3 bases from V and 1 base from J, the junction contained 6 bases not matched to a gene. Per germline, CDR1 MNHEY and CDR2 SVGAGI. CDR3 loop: CASSYRTGLGTDTQYF. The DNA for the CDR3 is TGTGCCAGCAGTTATCGGACAGGGCTAGGCACAGATACGCAGTATTTT.

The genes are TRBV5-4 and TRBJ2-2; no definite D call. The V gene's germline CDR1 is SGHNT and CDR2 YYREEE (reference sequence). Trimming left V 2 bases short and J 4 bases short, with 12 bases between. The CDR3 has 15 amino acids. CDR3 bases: TGTGCCAGCAGCTTCGAAATAGCATCCACCGGGGAGCTGTTTTTT. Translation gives CASSFEIASTGELFF.

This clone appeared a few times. Here the CDR3 DNA reads TGTGCCAGCAGCTTTGGGGGGGGGTCATCTAATGAAAAACTGTTTTTT. Translation gives CASSFGGGSSNEKLFF. The V and J genes are TRBV5-4 and TRBJ1-4; D might be TRBD1 (5 bases). Germline CDR1 is SGHNT and CDR2 is YYREEE (reference sequence). The length of the CDR3 is 16 residues. V shed 2 bases and J shed 3 bases, with 14 bases lying between them. Full variable domain (remainder filled in from reference TRBV5-4 and TRBJ1-4): ETGVTQSPTHLIKTRGQQVTLRCSSQSGHNTVSWYQQALGQGPQFIFQYYREEENGRGNFPPRFSGLQFPNYSSELNVNALELDDSALYLCASSFGGGSSNEKLFFGSGTQLSVL.

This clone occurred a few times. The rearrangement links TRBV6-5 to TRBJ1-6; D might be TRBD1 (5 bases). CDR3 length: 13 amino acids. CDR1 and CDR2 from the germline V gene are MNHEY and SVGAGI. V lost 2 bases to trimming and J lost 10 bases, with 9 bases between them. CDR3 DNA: TGTGCCAGCAGTTACCAGGGTAAATCACCCCTCCACTTT. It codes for CASSYQGKSPLHF.

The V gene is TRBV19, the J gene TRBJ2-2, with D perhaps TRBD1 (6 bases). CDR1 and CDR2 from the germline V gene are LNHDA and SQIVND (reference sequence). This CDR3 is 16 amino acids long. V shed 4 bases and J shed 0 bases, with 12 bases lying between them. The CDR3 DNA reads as TGTGCCAGTAGTAACCGAGGGACAACGAACACCGGGGAGCTGTTTTTT. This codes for CASSNRGTTNTGELFF.